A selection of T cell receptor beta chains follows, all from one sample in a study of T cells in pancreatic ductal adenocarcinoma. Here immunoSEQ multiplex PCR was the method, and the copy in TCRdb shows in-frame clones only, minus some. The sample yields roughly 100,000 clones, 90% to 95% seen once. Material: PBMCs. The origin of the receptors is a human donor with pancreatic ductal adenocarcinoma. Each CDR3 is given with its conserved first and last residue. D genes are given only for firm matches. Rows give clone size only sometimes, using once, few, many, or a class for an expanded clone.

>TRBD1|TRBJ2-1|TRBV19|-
TGTGCCAGTAGTATAGATGGGGGGGGACAGGGGTTGTACAATGAGCAGTTCTTC
CASSIDGGGQGLYNEQFF
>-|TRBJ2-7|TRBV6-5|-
TGTGCCAGCAGTTACGAGGTCGGCTACGAGCAGTACTTC
CASSYEVGYEQYF
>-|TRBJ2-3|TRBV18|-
TGTGCCAGCTCGCTTACTAGCACAGATACGCAGTATTTT
CASSLTSTDTQYF
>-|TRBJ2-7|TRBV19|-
TGTGCCAGTAGTATAGCGGGAGAGTCCTACGAGCAGTACTTC
CASSIAGESYEQYF
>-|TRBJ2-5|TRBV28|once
TGTGCCAGCAGTTTTGGAGGGAATGGTAGAGAGACCCAGTACTTC
CASSFGGNGRETQYF
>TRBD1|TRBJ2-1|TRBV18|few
TGTGCCAGCTCACAAACCACAGGGGGATCCCTCAATGAGCAGTTCTTC
CASSQTTGGSLNEQFF
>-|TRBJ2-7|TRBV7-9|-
TGTGCCAGCAGCCCCGGGACTCGGGCCAACGAGCAGTACTTC
CASSPGTRANEQYF
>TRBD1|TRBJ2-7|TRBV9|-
TGTGCCAGCAGCCCTACAGGGGTGGGGCAACCCTACGAGCAGTACTTC
CASSPTGVGQPYEQYF
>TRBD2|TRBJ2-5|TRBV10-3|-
TGTGCCACCGGGGGGAGGGAAGAGACCCAGTACTTC
CATGGREETQYF
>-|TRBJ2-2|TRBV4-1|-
TGCGCCAGCAGCCAAGATATGTTGGGAGGGAACACCGGGGAGCTGTTTTTT
CASSQDMLGGNTGELFF
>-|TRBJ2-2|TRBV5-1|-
TGCGCCAGCAGTCTACGCCGGGACACCAACACCGGGGAGCTGTTTTTT
CASSLRRDTNTGELFF
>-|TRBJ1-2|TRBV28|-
TGTGCCAGCAGTTTACGTTCCCGGGGTGGCTACACCTTC
CASSLRSRGGYTF
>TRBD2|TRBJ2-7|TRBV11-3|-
TGTGCCAGCAGCTTAGGGACTAGCGGGAGCTACGAGCAGTACTTC
CASSLGTSGSYEQYF
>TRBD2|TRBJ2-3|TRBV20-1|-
TGCAGTGCCGGGGGGGTGGATACGCAGTATTTT
CSAGGVDTQYF
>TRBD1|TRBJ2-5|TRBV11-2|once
TGTGCCAGCACCCGGGACAGGGGTGAGACCCAGTACTTC
CASTRDRGETQYF
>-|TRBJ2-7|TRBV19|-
TGTGCCAGTAGTAGACGCTTTGAGGCCTACGAGCAGTACTTC
CASSRRFEAYEQYF
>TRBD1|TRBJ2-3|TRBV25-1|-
TGTGCCCGGAGGACAGGGGCCTTCGGAGGCACAGATACGCAGTATTTT
CARRTGAFGGTDTQYF
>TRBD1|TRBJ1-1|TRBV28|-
TGTGCCAGCAACAACCGACAGGGCCCCGAAGCTTTCTTT
CASNNRQGPEAFF
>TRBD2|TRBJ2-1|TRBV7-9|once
TGTGCCAGCAGCCCGAGACTAGCGGGAGACTCCTACAATGAGCAGTTCTTC
CASSPRLAGDSYNEQFF
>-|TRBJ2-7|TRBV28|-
TGTGCCACTTCGGGGACTTCAACTCACTACGAGCAGTACTTC
CATSGTSTHYEQYF
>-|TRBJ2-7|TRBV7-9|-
TGTGCCAGCAGCCAATCACAGGGCTTGGAGCAGTACTTC
CASSQSQGLEQYF
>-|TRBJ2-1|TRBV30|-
TGTGCCTGGAGTTTGGGACATCTCAATGAGCAGTTCTTC
CAWSLGHLNEQFF
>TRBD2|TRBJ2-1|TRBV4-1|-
TGCGCCAGCAGCTCACATGATTTAGCGGGGACGTACAATGAGCAGTTCTTC
CASSSHDLAGTYNEQFF
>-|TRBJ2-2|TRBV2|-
TGTGCCAGCAGTGAATCGGGGGAGTGGGCCGGGGAGCTGTTTTTT
CASSESGEWAGELFF
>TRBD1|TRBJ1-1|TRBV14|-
TGTGCCAGCAGCCAAGTTCAGGGGGCGTACACTGAAGCTTTCTTT
CASSQVQGAYTEAFF
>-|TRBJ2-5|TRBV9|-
TGTGCCAGCAGCTTCTTGGGGCTCCCCGGTACGGAGACCCAGTACTTC
CASSFLGLPGTETQYF
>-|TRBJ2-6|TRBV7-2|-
TGTGCCAGCAGCCCGGACACCAACTCTGGGGCCAACGTCCTGACTTTC
CASSPDTNSGANVLTF
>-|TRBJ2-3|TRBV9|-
TGTGCCAGCAGCGTTAGCGGAACTAGCACAGATACGCAGTATTTT
CASSVSGTSTDTQYF
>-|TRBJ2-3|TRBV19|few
TGTGCCAGTAGTATTCCCGACTATGCGCAGTATTTT
CASSIPDYAQYF
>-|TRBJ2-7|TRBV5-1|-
TGCGCCAGCAGCTTGGCGGGAGAAGGATACGAGCAGTACTTC
CASSLAGEGYEQYF
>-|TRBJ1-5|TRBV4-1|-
TGCGCCAGCAGCCAAGGGTCGGGAGGTCAGCCCCAGCATTTT
CASSQGSGGQPQHF
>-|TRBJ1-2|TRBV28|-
TGTGCCAGCAGCCTAACTTATGGCTACACCTTC
CASSLTYGYTF
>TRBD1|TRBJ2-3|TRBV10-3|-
TGTGCCATCAGAGATGGACAGGGGGCAGGGGATACGCAGTATTTT
CAIRDGQGAGDTQYF
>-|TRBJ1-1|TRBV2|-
TGTGCCAGCACGGTCCGCACTGAAGCTTTCTTT
CASTVRTEAFF
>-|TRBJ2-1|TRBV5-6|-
TGTGCCAGCAGCTTGGACTACCCGAATGAGCAGTTCTTC
CASSLDYPNEQFF
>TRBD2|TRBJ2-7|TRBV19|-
TGTGCCAGTAGTGCCGGACTAGCGGAAATCTACGAGCAGTACTTC
CASSAGLAEIYEQYF
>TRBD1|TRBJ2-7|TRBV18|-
TGTGCCAGCTCCCCTAACCGGGGACAGGGTCTCGAGCAGTACTTC
CASSPNRGQGLEQYF
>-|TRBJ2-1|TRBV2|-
TGTGCCAGCAGCGTGGTTCGGGGTTCTCACAATGAGCAGTTCTTC
CASSVVRGSHNEQFF
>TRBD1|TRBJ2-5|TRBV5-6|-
TGTGCCAGCAGCAACGGACAGGGGGTGGAGACCCAGTACTTC
CASSNGQGVETQYF
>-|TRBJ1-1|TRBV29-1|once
TGCAGCGTTGAGTGGACAGCGAACACTGAAGCTTTCTTT
CSVEWTANTEAFF
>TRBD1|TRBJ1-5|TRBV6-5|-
TGTGCCAGCAGGGAAAGAGGGGGCGCGAATCAGCCCCAGCATTTT
CASRERGGANQPQHF
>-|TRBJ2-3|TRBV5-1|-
TGCGCCAGCAGATTACCGGGACTGTCTATCACAGATACGCAGTATTTT
CASRLPGLSITDTQYF
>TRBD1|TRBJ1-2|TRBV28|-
TGTGCCAGCAGTTTCCCACAGGGGGCGGGGTTTGGCTACACCTTC
CASSFPQGAGFGYTF